These 20 T cell receptor beta chains were sequenced from one sample in a study of blood T cell repertoires in COVID-19. Data came from immunoSEQ multiplex PCR; TCRdb stores just in-frame clones and leaves some out. The table lists roughly 14,000 clones, approximately 83% of them singletons, with roughly 17% in the top ten. The sequencing input was peripheral blood. The receptors were gathered from a human donor in a cohort sampled during active COVID-19.

The rearrangement joins TRBV10-3 to TRBJ2-7; D uncertain. The CDR3 is 16 residues long. Germline values: CDR1 ENHRY, CDR2 SYGVKD. V lost 5 bases to trimming and J lost 0 bases, with 17 bases between them. Here the CDR3 DNA reads TGTGCCATCAGTCTGATATTTGGTCCTAACTCCTACGAGCAGTACTTC. Amino acids: CAISLIFGPNSYEQYF.

CDR3 amino acids: CASSPGDTQYF. In DNA, the CDR3 is TGTGCCAGCAGCCCCGGAGATACGCAGTATTTT. V is TRBV21-1 and J is TRBJ2-3; the tabulated D call, TRBD2, remains unverified against the DNA. TRBV21-1 is flagged as a pseudogene. The CDR3 runs to 11 residues.

This sequence joins TRBV6-5 and TRBJ2-2, with TRBD2 matching over 10 bases. The V and J ends lost 6 bases and 5 bases, in that order; junction bases with no gene match: 6. The length of the CDR3 is 15 residues. Germline V gene lookup returns CDR1 MNHEY and CDR2 SVGAGI. The CDR3 is CASSPQTSGTGELFF. The CDR3 nucleotides read TGTGCCAGCAGCCCACAGACTAGCGGGACCGGGGAGCTGTTTTTT.

The chain has TRBV7-9 and TRBJ2-7; D possibly corresponds to TRBD1 (6 bases). The V end was cut by 5 bases, the J end by 0 bases, with 11 bases between. This CDR3 comprises 14 residues. Germline V gene lookup returns CDR1 SEHNR and CDR2 FQNEAQ (reference sequence). This chain's CDR3 is CASSAGVPSYEQYF. As DNA, the CDR3 is TGTGCCAGCAGCGCAGGGGTCCCCTCCTACGAGCAGTACTTC.

This chain connects TRBV2 to TRBJ2-7; D is perhaps TRBD2 (5 bases). The CDR3 spans 14 residues. Between the trimmed V and J ends, which lost 6 bases and 0 bases, there was a span of 12 bases. Germline V gives CDR1 SNHLY, CDR2 FYNNEI. CDR3 region: CASRTRRSSYEQYF. CDR3 sequence (DNA): TGTGCCAGCAGAACTAGACGGAGCTCCTACGAGCAGTACTTC.

The chain carries TRBV4-1 and TRBJ2-7, with 7 bases matching TRBD1. CDR1 is MGHRA and CDR2 is YSYEKL in the germline V gene. V shed 1 base and J 3 bases; nucleotides not matched to a gene: 3. The CDR3 loop spans 14 amino acids. The chain's CDR3 is CASSQGDSGYEQYF. CDR3 in DNA: TGCGCCAGCAGCCAAGGGGACAGCGGCTACGAGCAGTACTTC.

The rearrangement uses TRBV10-3 and TRBJ2-6, with 7 bases identical to TRBD1. J lost 9 bases, V lost 5 bases, and 10 bases had no gene match. The germline V gene has CDR1 ENHRY and CDR2 SYGVKD. The CDR3 is 15 residues long. This CDR3 is CAISTGQVNFNVLTF. The CDR3 DNA reads TGTGCCATCAGTACTGGACAGGTAAATTTCAACGTCCTGACTTTC.

V is TRBV7-2 and J is TRBJ1-4, with 10 positions matching TRBD1. The CDR3 covers 13 residues. After removal of 5 bases from V and 10 bases from J, the junction contained 4 bases not matched to a gene. Germline V gene lookup returns CDR1 SGHTA and CDR2 FQGNSA. The CDR3 DNA sequence: TGTGCCAGCAGCCCCGGGACAGGGGTAAAACTGTTTTTT. As protein: CASSPGTGVKLFF.

The rearrangement uses TRBV5-1 and TRBJ2-3; D gene ambiguous. The CDR3 length is 14 residues. The germline V gene has CDR1 SGHRS and CDR2 YFSETQ. V was trimmed by 5 bases and J by 2 bases, leaving 12 bases between them. The CDR3 bases are TGCGCCAGCAGTGGTCAGAGGAACACAGATACGCAGTATTTT. Residues: CASSGQRNTDTQYF.

The chain uses TRBV18 and TRBJ2-1; unclear D gene. V lost 2 bases, J lost 1 base, and 6 bases lay in between. The CDR3 runs to 14 residues. CDR1 KGHSH and CDR2 LQKENI come from the germline V gene. CDR3 sequence reads: CASSPTRSYNEQFF. CDR3 sequence (DNA): TGTGCCAGCTCACCAACCCGGTCCTACAATGAGCAGTTCTTC.

V usage is TRBV7-2 and J usage is TRBJ2-2, with TRBD1 as a possible D gene (7 bases). This CDR3 contains 15 residues. CDR1 and CDR2 from the germline V gene are SGHTA and FQGNSA. Deletions cut 0 bases from V and 5 bases from J, with 10 bases between. Here the CDR3 DNA reads TGTGCCAGCAGCTTAGCGGAGGGGGCGACCGGGGAGCTGTTTTTT. Translation gives CASSLAEGATGELFF. The full variable domain, in which reference TRBV7-2 and TRBJ2-2 provide the parts outside the CDR3, is GAGVSQSPSNKVTEKGKDVELRCDPISGHTALYWYRQSLGQGLEFLIYFQGNSAPDKSGLPSDRFSAERTGGSVSTLTIQRTQQEDSAVYLCASSLAEGATGELFFGEGSRLTVL.

The rearrangement links TRBV18 to TRBJ2-7; 9 bases agree with TRBD1. J gave up 0 bases and V 6 bases, and 15 bases lay outside the gene matches. Per germline, CDR1 KGHSH and CDR2 LQKENI. The CDR3 has 18 residues. CDR3 nucleotides: TGTGCCAGCTCGCTAGATCGTCTTGGGACAGGGAGCTCCTACGAGCAGTACTTC. This sequence encodes CASSLDRLGTGSSYEQYF.

V usage is TRBV5-1 and J usage is TRBJ1-2; D is ambiguous. Deletions cut 3 bases from V and 3 bases from J, with 15 bases between. The V gene's germline CDR1 is SGHRS and CDR2 YFSETQ. The CDR3 spans 15 residues. CDR3 coding DNA: TGCGCCAGCAGCTCGACTCCCGACGCCCACTATGGCTACACCTTC. This translates into CASSSTPDAHYGYTF.

The chain's CDR3 is CASSRSGGQYNEQFF. CDR3 DNA sequence: TGTGCCAGTAGCCGTAGCGGGGGACAGTACAATGAGCAGTTCTTC. The chain is built from TRBV19 and TRBJ2-1, with 9 bases that match TRBD2. The CDR3 has 15 residues. In germline, CDR1 is LNHDA, CDR2 SQIVND (reference sequence). The junction had 7 bases not matched to a gene; V was cut back by 6 bases and J by 4 bases.

The chain couples TRBV24-1 to TRBJ2-2; weak D call: TRBD1 (5 bases). Trimming removed 0 bases from V and 1 base from J, with 8 bases in between. This CDR3 is built from 16 residues. The germline V gene has CDR1 KGHDR and CDR2 SFDVKD. The CDR3 loop reads CATSDLWQGNTGELFF. In DNA form, the CDR3 reads TGTGCCACCAGTGATTTGTGGCAGGGGAACACCGGGGAGCTGTTTTTT.

The genes are TRBV11-3 and TRBJ2-3, with a tentative D call TRBD2 (6 bases). CDR3 size: 16 residues. V was cut by 4 bases and J by 0 bases, with 14 bases left in between. CDR1 is SGHNT, CDR2 YENEEA, per germline. The CDR3 protein is CASSSSPSASTDTQYF. Written as DNA, the CDR3 is TGTGCCAGCAGCTCCTCCCCTAGCGCCAGCACAGATACGCAGTATTTT. The variable domain in full, completed from reference TRBV11-3 and TRBJ2-3, reads EAGVVQSPRYKIIEKKQPVAFWCNPISGHNTLYWYLQNLGQGPELLIRYENEEAVDDSQLPKDRFSAERLKGVDSTLKIQPAELGDSAVYLCASSSSPSASTDTQYFGPGTRLTVL.

This chain connects TRBV7-2 to TRBJ1-2; 8 bases are a match to TRBD1. J lost 7 bases, V lost 2 bases, and 15 bases had no gene match. Per the germline V gene, CDR1 is SGHTA and CDR2 is FQGNSA. This CDR3 contains 17 residues. CDR3 in DNA: TGTGCCAGCAGCTTAAGGGGGCCAGGGGGCGAGTTGGGTGGCTACACCTTC. This translates into CASSLRGPGGELGGYTF.

The table lists this clone with a count of one. V usage is TRBV27 and J usage is TRBJ2-7; TRBD1 might be the D (5 bases). V was pared by 9 bases and J by 0 bases, with 12 bases between. The CDR3 spans 13 residues. Looked up from germline, CDR1 is MNHEY and CDR2 is SMNVEV (reference sequence). The CDR3 spells CASWSRDSYEQYF. The CDR3 nucleotides read TGTGCCAGTTGGAGCAGGGACTCCTACGAGCAGTACTTC.

The V and J genes are TRBV4-3 and TRBJ1-3; D unresolved. Trimming shortened V by 0 bases and J by 4 bases, and 4 bases separated the two germline ends. Germline V lookup: CDR1 LGHNA, CDR2 YSLEER. The CDR3 totals 13 residues. This CDR3 is CASSQESGNTIYF. In nucleotides, the CDR3 is TGCGCCAGCAGCCAAGAAAGCGGAAACACCATATATTTT.

The rearrangement links TRBV2 to TRBJ1-5; 10 nucleotides align to TRBD1. V gave up 3 bases and J gave up 7 bases; unmatched junction bases: 3. CDR1 is SNHLY and CDR2 is FYNNEI in the germline V gene. The CDR3 runs 14 residues. CDR3 sequence (DNA): TGTGCCAGCAGTGACTGGGACAGGGGACAGCCCCAGCATTTT. Its protein is CASSDWDRGQPQHF.